These 13 T cell receptor beta chains were all obtained from the same sample, sequenced in a study of T cell repertoires in cytomegalovirus infection. The antigens for these receptors are not known. MiXCR, applied by TCRdb to the reads, yields one record per CDR3 protein. Of about 570,000 distinct CDR3 sequences in the sample, under 45% were seen once. This sample comprised cultured PBMCs, obtained from culture after CMV antigen stimulation. All receptors derive from a human donor in good health (CMV status not recorded). Some clones in this sample may be carry-over from other donors' samples.

V gene TRBV5-1 combines with J gene TRBJ2-1, with D tentatively TRBD2 (5 bases). Between the trimmed V and J ends, which lost 0 bases and 8 bases, there was a span of 15 bases. The CDR3 has 15 amino acids. Germline CDR1 SGHRS, CDR2 YFSETQ. The DNA for the CDR3 is TGCGCCAGCAGCTTGGTTGTTAGCGAGGTCCATGAGCAGTTCTTC. The encoded protein is CASSLVVSEVHEQFF.

In this sample, this clonotype turned up a few times. The V call is TRBV12-3 or TRBV12-4, the J call TRBJ2-7; 11 bases match TRBD2. The CDR3 runs 14 residues. The V segment lost 1 base and the J segment 6 bases; nucleotides outside the gene matches: 2. Written as DNA, the CDR3 is TGTGCCAGCAGTTTAGGACTAGCGGGAACCGAGCAGTACTTC. The encoded protein is CASSLGLAGTEQYF.

The CDR3 DNA sequence: TGCGCCAGCAGCCAGGGGGTCGGAATAGATACGCAGTATTTT. It is translated as CASSQGVGIDTQYF. The chain couples TRBV4-1 to TRBJ2-3; D possibly matches TRBD1 or TRBD2 (5 bases each). Deletions cut 3 bases from V and 5 bases from J, with 12 bases between. The CDR3 runs 14 residues. In germline, CDR1 is MGHRA, CDR2 YSYEKL.

The chain joins TRBV7-2 to TRBJ2-2, with TRBD1 as a possible D gene (5 bases). V dropped 8 bases and J dropped 6 bases, with 13 bases sitting between them. The CDR3 covers 13 residues. CDR1 and CDR2 from the germline V gene are SGHTA and FQGNSA. The CDR3 loop is CASRRVRAGELFF. The CDR3 DNA reads as TGTGCCAGCCGCAGGGTCAGGGCCGGGGAGCTGTTTTTT.

In this sample, this clonotype turned up a few times. V and J are TRBV12-3 or TRBV12-4 and TRBJ2-5; D possibly uses TRBD1 or TRBD2 (5 bases each). Trimming cost V 3 bases and J 9 bases, with 8 bases left between them. This CDR3 region has 11 residues. The CDR3 DNA follows: TGTGCCAGCAGTTTTCGGGGACCCCAGTACTTC. It yields the protein CASSFRGPQYF.

V usage is TRBV6-6 and J usage is TRBJ2-7; D is perhaps TRBD1 or TRBD2 (6 bases each). Germline V CDR1 and CDR2: MNHNY, SVGAGI (reference sequence). The V and J ends lost 8 bases and 4 bases respectively, with 21 bases between them. The CDR3 runs 15 residues. The CDR3 protein is CASLPRRGYWYEQYF. The CDR3 DNA sequence: TGTGCCAGCCTCCCCAGGAGGGGGTATTGGTACGAGCAGTACTTC.

This chain uses TRBV6-2 or TRBV6-3 with TRBJ2-7; D unclear. The CDR3 sequence is 15 residues long. The V end lost 8 bases, the J end lost 1 base, and 18 bases lay between the germline ends. Germline assignment: CDR1 MNHEY and CDR2 SVGEGT. As DNA, the CDR3 is TGTGCCAGCGCCCTCGACGGCTTGTCTTCCTACGAGCAGTACTTC. It specifies CASALDGLSSYEQYF.

This clonotype was found a few times. The chain employs TRBV7-8 and TRBJ2-3, with 9 bases fitting TRBD2. Germline assignment: CDR1 SGHVS and CDR2 FQNEAQ. Trimming removed 1 base from V and 2 bases from J; junction bases left unmatched: 7. The CDR3 is 17 residues long. The DNA of the CDR3 is TGTGCCAGCAGCTTAGGTACTAGCGGGCGACTCACAGATACGCAGTATTTT. Amino acids: CASSLGTSGRLTDTQYF.

This clonotype turned up a few times. V usage is TRBV7-6 and J usage is TRBJ2-1, with unresolved D. This CDR3 has 12 amino acids. V lost 5 bases and J lost 6, with 8 bases in between. The germline gives CDR1 SGHVS, CDR2 FNYEAQ. The DNA for the CDR3 is TGTGCCAGCAGCACCACCTTCAATGAGCAGTTCTTC. Translating gives CASSTTFNEQFF.

This sequence joins TRBV11-2 and TRBJ2-3, with 16 bases matching TRBD2. From germline, CDR1 is SGHAT and CDR2 FQNNGV. The CDR3 consists of 21 residues. The ends lost 2 bases at V and 0 bases at J; junction bases unmatched: 11. The CDR3: CASSLYSGLAGGPGSTDTQYF. The CDR3 DNA follows: TGTGCCAGCAGCTTATACTCGGGACTAGCGGGAGGGCCTGGAAGCACAGATACGCAGTATTTT.

This chain links TRBV12-3 or TRBV12-4 with TRBJ2-5; no clear D gene. The CDR3 runs to 14 residues. Trimming cost V 0 bases and J 2 bases, with 7 bases left between them. The CDR3 protein is CASSLAIVQETQYF. In DNA, the CDR3 is TGTGCCAGCAGTTTAGCGATAGTACAAGAGACCCAGTACTTC.

The rearrangement joins TRBV20-1 to TRBJ2-3, with D unclear. V was shortened by 5 bases and J by 0 bases, with 6 bases between the two germline ends. Germline V gene data show CDR1 as DFQATT and CDR2 as SNEGSKA (reference sequence). This CDR3 is built from 12 residues. CDR3 residues: CSAHQSTDTQYF. The DNA for the CDR3 is TGCAGTGCTCATCAGAGCACAGATACGCAGTATTTT.

The genes are TRBV5-4 and TRBJ2-7; D is undetermined. CDR3 length: 15 amino acids. CDR1 and CDR2 (germline): SGHNT, YYREEE (reference sequence). With 3 bases removed from V and 2 bases from J, the gap between germline ends came to 15 bases. The CDR3 spells CASSWSKWNTYEQYF. As DNA, the CDR3 is TGTGCCAGCAGCTGGAGTAAGTGGAATACCTACGAGCAGTACTTC. The full variable domain, rest sourced from reference TRBV5-4 and TRBJ2-7, is ETGVTQSPTHLIKTRGQQVTLRCSSQSGHNTVSWYQQALGQGPQFIFQYYREEENGRGNFPPRFSGLQFPNYSSELNVNALELDDSALYLCASSWSKWNTYEQYFGPGTRLTVT.